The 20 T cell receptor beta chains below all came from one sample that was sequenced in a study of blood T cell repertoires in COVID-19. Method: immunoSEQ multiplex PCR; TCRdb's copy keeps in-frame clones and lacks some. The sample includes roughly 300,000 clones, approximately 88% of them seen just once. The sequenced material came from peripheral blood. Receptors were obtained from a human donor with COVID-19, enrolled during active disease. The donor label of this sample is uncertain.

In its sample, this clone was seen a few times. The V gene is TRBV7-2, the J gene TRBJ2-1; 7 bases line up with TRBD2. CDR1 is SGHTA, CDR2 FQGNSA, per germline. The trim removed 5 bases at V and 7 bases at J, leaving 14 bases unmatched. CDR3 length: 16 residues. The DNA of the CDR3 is TGTGCCAGCAGCAGAGATAGGACTAGTTCTGCAAATGAGCAGTTCTTC. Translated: CASSRDRTSSANEQFF.

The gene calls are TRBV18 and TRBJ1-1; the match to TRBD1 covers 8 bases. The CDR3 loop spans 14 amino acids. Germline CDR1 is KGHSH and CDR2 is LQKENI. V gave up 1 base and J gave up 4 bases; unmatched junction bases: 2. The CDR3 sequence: CASSPRTGTTEAFF. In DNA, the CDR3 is TGTGCCAGCTCACCACGGACAGGGACCACTGAAGCTTTCTTT.

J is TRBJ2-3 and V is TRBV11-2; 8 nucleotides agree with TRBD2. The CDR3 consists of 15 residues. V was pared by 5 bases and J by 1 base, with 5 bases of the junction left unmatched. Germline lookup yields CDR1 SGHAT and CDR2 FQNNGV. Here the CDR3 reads CASSGQTSGTDTQYF. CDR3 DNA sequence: TGTGCCAGCAGCGGACAGACTAGCGGCACAGATACGCAGTATTTT.

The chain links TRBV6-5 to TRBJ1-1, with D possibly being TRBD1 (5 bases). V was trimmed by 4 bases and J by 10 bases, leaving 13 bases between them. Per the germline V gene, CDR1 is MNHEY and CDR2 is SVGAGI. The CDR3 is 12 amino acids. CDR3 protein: CASSSYQGAAFF. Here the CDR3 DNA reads TGTGCCAGCAGTTCGTATCAGGGCGCAGCTTTCTTT.

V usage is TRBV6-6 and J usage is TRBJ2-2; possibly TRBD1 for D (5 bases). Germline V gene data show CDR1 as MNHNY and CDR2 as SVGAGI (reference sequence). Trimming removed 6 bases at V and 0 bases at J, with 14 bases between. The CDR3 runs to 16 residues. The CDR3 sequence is CASSPVGRANTGELFF. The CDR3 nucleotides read TGTGCCAGCAGCCCCGTGGGCAGGGCGAACACCGGGGAGCTGTTTTTT.

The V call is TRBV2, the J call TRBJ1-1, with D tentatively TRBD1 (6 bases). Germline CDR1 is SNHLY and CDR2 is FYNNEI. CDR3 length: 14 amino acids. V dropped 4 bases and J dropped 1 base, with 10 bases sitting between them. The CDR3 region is CASSGQESNTEAFF. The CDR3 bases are TGTGCCAGCAGTGGACAGGAGTCGAACACTGAAGCTTTCTTT. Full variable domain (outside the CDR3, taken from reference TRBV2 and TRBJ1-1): EPEVTQTPSHQVTQMGQEVILRCVPISNHLYFYWYRQILGQKVEFLVSFYNNEISEKSEIFDDQFSVERPDGSNFTLKIRSTKLEDSAMYFCASSGQESNTEAFFGQGTRLTVV.

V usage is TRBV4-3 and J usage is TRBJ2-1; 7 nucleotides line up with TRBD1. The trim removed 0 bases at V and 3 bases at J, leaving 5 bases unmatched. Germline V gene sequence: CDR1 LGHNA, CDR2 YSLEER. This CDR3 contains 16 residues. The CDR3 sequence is CASSQDGTAFYNEQFF. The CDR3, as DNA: TGCGCCAGCAGCCAAGATGGGACAGCCTTCTACAATGAGCAGTTCTTC.

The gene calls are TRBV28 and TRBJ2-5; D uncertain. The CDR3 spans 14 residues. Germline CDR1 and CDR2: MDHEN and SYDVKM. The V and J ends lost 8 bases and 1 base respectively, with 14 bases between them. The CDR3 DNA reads TGTGCCAGCGCCGAGACGGGTTTCCAAGAGACCCAGTACTTC. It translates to CASAETGFQETQYF.

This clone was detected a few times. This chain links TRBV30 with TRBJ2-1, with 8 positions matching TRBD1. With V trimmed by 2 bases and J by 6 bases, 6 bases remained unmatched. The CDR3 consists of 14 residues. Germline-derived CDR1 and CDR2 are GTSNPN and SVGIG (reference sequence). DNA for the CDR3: TGTGCCTGGAGTCAACTCGACAGGGGCAATGAGCAGTTCTTC. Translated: CAWSQLDRGNEQFF.

The CDR3 is CASSLIRAGANVLTF. The CDR3 DNA reads as TGCGCCAGCAGTCTGATCCGGGCTGGGGCCAACGTCCTGACTTTC. The chain links TRBV23-1 to TRBJ2-6; D is unresolved. TRBV23-1 counts as an open reading frame of uncertain function. Trimming removed 4 bases at V and 2 bases at J, with 9 bases between. The CDR3 contains 15 residues.

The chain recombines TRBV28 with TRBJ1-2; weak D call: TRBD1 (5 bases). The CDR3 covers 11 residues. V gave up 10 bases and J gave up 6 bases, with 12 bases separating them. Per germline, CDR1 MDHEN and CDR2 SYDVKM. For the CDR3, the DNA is TGTGCCATCGATAGGGGCGATGGCTACACCTTC. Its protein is CAIDRGDGYTF.

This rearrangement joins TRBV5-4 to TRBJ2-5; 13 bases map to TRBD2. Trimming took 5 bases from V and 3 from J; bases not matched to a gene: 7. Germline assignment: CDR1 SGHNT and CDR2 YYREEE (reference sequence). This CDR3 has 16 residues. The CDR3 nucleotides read TGTGCCAGCAGGCCTCGGGGGACTAGCGGGGAAGAGACCCAGTACTTC. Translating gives CASRPRGTSGEETQYF. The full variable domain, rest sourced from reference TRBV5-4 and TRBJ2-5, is ETGVTQSPTHLIKTRGQQVTLRCSSQSGHNTVSWYQQALGQGPQFIFQYYREEENGRGNFPPRFSGLQFPNYSSELNVNALELDDSALYLCASRPRGTSGEETQYFGPGTRLLVL.

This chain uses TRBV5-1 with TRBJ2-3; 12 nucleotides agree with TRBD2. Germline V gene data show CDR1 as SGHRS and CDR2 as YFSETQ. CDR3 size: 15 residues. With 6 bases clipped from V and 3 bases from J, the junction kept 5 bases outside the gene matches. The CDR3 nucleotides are TGCGCCAGCAAGAGACTAGCGGGAGTTACAGATACGCAGTATTTT. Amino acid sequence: CASKRLAGVTDTQYF.

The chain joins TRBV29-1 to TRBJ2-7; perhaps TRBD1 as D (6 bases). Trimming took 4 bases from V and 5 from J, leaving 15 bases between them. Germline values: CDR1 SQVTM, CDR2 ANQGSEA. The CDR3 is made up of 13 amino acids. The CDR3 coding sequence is TGCAGCGTTGGGGACACCGAGTTCGACGAGCAGTACTTC. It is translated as CSVGDTEFDEQYF.

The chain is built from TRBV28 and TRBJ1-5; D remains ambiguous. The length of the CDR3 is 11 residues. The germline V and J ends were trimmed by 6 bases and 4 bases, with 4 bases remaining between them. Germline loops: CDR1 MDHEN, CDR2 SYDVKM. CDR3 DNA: TGTGCCAGCAGACTTAATCAGCCCCAGCATTTT. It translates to CASRLNQPQHF.

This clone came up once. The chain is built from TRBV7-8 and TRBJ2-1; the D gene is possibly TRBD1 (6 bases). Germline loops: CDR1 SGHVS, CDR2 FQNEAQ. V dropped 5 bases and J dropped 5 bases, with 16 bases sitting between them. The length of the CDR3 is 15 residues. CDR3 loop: CASSKTAAGDNEQFF. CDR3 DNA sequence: TGTGCCAGCAGCAAAACGGCGGCAGGGGACAATGAGCAGTTCTTC.

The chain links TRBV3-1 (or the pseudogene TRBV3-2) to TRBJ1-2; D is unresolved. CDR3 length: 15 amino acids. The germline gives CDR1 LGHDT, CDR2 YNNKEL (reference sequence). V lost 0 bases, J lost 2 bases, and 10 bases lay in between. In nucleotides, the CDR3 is TGTGCCAGCAGCCAAGATTGGGGAGACAACTATGGCTACACCTTC. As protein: CASSQDWGDNYGYTF.

CDR3 region: CASSLGGGTAAYEQYF. DNA of the CDR3: TGCGCCAGCAGCCTGGGAGGAGGGACCGCCGCCTACGAGCAGTACTTC. This chain joins TRBV4-3 and TRBJ2-7, with D possibly TRBD2 on 6 matching bases. The germline CDR1 and CDR2 sequences are LGHNA and YSLEER. The CDR3 contains 16 residues. V was cut by 4 bases and J by 2 bases, with 18 bases left in between.

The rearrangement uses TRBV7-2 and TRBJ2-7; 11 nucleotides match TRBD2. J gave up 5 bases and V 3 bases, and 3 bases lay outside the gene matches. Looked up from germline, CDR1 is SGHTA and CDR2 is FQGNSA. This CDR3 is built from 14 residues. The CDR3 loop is CASSLTSGIDEQYF. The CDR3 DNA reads TGTGCCAGCAGCTTGACTAGCGGGATCGACGAGCAGTACTTC.

In nucleotides, the CDR3 is TGCAGCGTTGGCGGGGCAGCCGTCTACAATGAGCAGTTCTTC. As protein: CSVGGAAVYNEQFF. This rearrangement joins TRBV29-1 to TRBJ2-1, with a weak D call TRBD2 (6 bases). Germline values: CDR1 SQVTM, CDR2 ANQGSEA. Trimming cost V 4 bases and J 3 bases, with 13 bases left between them. The CDR3 covers 14 residues.